Below, 23 T cell receptor beta chains from the same sample are listed, as sequenced in a study of blood T cells in healthy people across ages. Alongside a J-beta primer mix, a sample-barcoded 5' primer served in a second PCR lasting roughly 7 to 12 cycles. TCRdb reanalysed the 5' RACE reads using MiXCR and keeps one entry per CDR3 protein. The table includes around 1,500,000 distinct CDR3 sequences, 42% detected once. Sequenced input: blood. These receptors were taken from a woman aged 18 to 35 in good health.

The genes are TRBV10-3 and TRBJ1-2, with D possibly matching TRBD1 (5 bases). The germline gives CDR1 ENHRY, CDR2 SYGVKD. CDR3 size: 11 residues. V dropped 7 bases and J dropped 8 bases, with 11 bases sitting between them. The CDR3, as DNA: TGTGCCATCATCGAGGGGAGCGGCTACACCTTC. Amino acids: CAIIEGSGYTF.

This clonotype has a handful of counts. The CDR3 is CASSYSSSGVTETQYF. The CDR3, as DNA: TGTGCCAGCAGTTACTCTTCTAGCGGGGTTACAGAGACCCAGTACTTC. The V and J genes are TRBV6-2 or TRBV6-3 and TRBJ2-5; 9 nucleotides match TRBD2. CDR3 length: 16 residues. Losses at the gene ends were 0 bases for V and 4 bases for J; bases not matched to a gene: 6. CDR1 and CDR2 (germline): MNHEY, SVGEGT.

The gene calls are TRBV14 and TRBJ2-6; D tentatively fits TRBD1 or TRBD2 (5 bases each). Germline V gene lookup returns CDR1 SGHDN and CDR2 FVKESK. This CDR3 contains 18 residues. Trimming cost V 0 bases and J 0 bases, with 12 bases left between them. For the CDR3, the DNA is TGTGCCAGCAGCCAAGAAGTGTGGGGGTCCTCTGGGGCCAACGTCCTGACTTTC. As protein: CASSQEVWGSSGANVLTF.

This rearrangement joins TRBV10-3 to TRBJ1-1; D is undetermined. Germline values: CDR1 ENHRY, CDR2 SYGVKD. CDR3 length: 12 amino acids. Trimming cost V 2 bases and J 6 bases, with 7 bases left between them. The DNA for the CDR3 is TGTGCCATCAGTGAGGGTAGCGCTGAAGCTTTCTTT. Residues: CAISEGSAEAFF.

A single count supports this clonotype. The J gene is TRBJ2-3, the V gene TRBV28; the D gene is possibly TRBD2 (7 bases). The CDR3 is 15 residues long. Germline lookup yields CDR1 MDHEN and CDR2 SYDVKM. V was clipped by 2 bases and J by 6 bases, with 15 bases between them. The CDR3 DNA sequence: TGTGCCAGCAGTTTAGTACGGGGGGCCGGGGATACGCAGTATTTT. It yields the protein CASSLVRGAGDTQYF. Full variable domain (missing parts from reference TRBV28 and TRBJ2-3): DVKVTQSSRYLVKRTGEKVFLECVQDMDHENMFWYRQDPGLGLRLIYFSYDVKMKEKGDIPEGYSVSREKKERFSLILESASTNQTSMYLCASSLVRGAGDTQYFGPGTRLTVL.

Only a few counts were recorded for this clonotype. The chain uses TRBV20-1 and TRBJ2-3; 8 nucleotides agree with TRBD2. J gave up 6 bases and V 3 bases, and 8 bases lay outside the gene matches. Germline CDR1 is DFQATT and CDR2 is SNEGSKA (reference sequence). This CDR3 spans 14 amino acids. As DNA, the CDR3 is TGCAGTGCTAGTTCAGGCGGGGGGAGCGATACGCAGTATTTT. Protein sequence: CSASSGGGSDTQYF.

The rearrangement links TRBV7-2 to TRBJ1-6, with D hard to call. V gave up 7 bases and J gave up 7 bases, with 20 bases separating them. Per germline, CDR1 SGHTA and CDR2 FQGNSA. This CDR3 contains 16 residues. The DNA of the CDR3 is TGTGCCAGCAACAACCTAGCGGGGATACTAAATTCACCCCTCCACTTT. It encodes CASNNLAGILNSPLHF.

This clonotype has a single count. The V gene is TRBV9, the J gene TRBJ2-7; D gene unclear. Trimming stripped 4 bases from V and 7 bases from J, with 18 bases between. The germline V gene encodes CDR1 SGDLS and CDR2 YYNGEE. This CDR3 contains 14 residues. The CDR3 protein is CASSREDGYNEQYF. The DNA for the CDR3 is TGTGCCAGCAGCCGCGAGGACGGGTACAATGAGCAGTACTTC.

This clonotype was counted between two and nine times. The chain employs TRBV5-1 and TRBJ2-7; TRBD1 agrees at 7 bases. Looked up from germline, CDR1 is SGHRS and CDR2 is YFSETQ. The CDR3 has 15 amino acids. The junction had 13 bases not matched to a gene; V was cut back by 4 bases and J by 6 bases. CDR3 nucleotides: TGCGCCAGCAGCACCGGACAGGCAGGGGATGGCGAGCAGTACTTC. Protein product: CASSTGQAGDGEQYF.

V and J are TRBV12-3 or TRBV12-4 and TRBJ2-5, with D hard to call. The J call may be in error: the DNA end matches TRBJ2-7 better. The CDR3 contains 15 residues. The CDR3 sequence: CASSFFNSPRYEQYF. DNA of the CDR3: TGTGCCAGCAGTTTCTTTAACTCCCCTCGGTACGAGCAGTACTTC.

This chain connects TRBV5-6 to TRBJ2-5, with D possibly matching TRBD2 (5 bases). This CDR3 is 15 amino acids long. Germline lookup yields CDR1 SGHDT and CDR2 YYEEEE. Between the trimmed V and J ends, which lost 4 bases and 3 bases, there was a span of 16 bases. The CDR3 loop is CASSPLAGAEETQYF. CDR3 DNA sequence: TGTGCCAGCAGCCCCCTGGCAGGAGCGGAAGAGACCCAGTACTTC.

This chain joins TRBV12-3 or TRBV12-4 and TRBJ2-7, with D perhaps TRBD2 (5 bases). V gave up 2 bases and J gave up 2 bases, with 10 bases separating them. CDR3 length: 14 residues. The CDR3 sequence: CASSLRLAAYEQYF. The CDR3 DNA follows: TGTGCCAGCAGTTTAAGGCTAGCCGCCTACGAGCAGTACTTC.

The rearrangement uses TRBV3-1 and TRBJ1-2, with TRBD1 as a possible D gene (5 bases). This CDR3 has 15 residues. CDR1 is LGHDT and CDR2 is YNNKEL in the germline V gene (reference sequence). With 5 bases removed from V and 0 bases from J, the gap between germline ends came to 13 bases. CDR3 nucleotides: TGTGCCAGCAGCGCCATGGACATGTCTAACTATGGCTACACCTTC. It codes for CASSAMDMSNYGYTF.

This chain links TRBV2 with TRBJ2-3, with 11 bases aligning to TRBD2. This CDR3 has 16 amino acids. Germline CDR1 SNHLY, CDR2 FYNNEI. J lost 6 bases, V lost 6 bases, and 11 bases had no gene match. The CDR3 DNA sequence: TGTGCCAGCAGCGGAATACTAGCGGGGGATGCGGATACGCAGTATTTT. Its translation: CASSGILAGDADTQYF.

The rearrangement joins TRBV12-3 or TRBV12-4 to TRBJ1-1, with D possibly being TRBD1 (6 bases). The CDR3 has 13 amino acids. V gave up 6 bases and J gave up 4 bases, with 12 bases separating them. In DNA form, the CDR3 reads TGTGCCAGCAGCTACGGAGGGGGCACTGAAGCTTTCTTT. Amino acid sequence: CASSYGGGTEAFF.

The rearrangement uses TRBV19 and TRBJ1-1; D perhaps matches TRBD1 (5 bases). Trimming left V 4 bases short and J 4 bases short, with 13 bases between. Germline V gene lookup returns CDR1 LNHDA and CDR2 SQIVND (reference sequence). The CDR3 runs to 14 residues. The CDR3 DNA sequence: TGTGCCAGTAGTAGACAGACCTGGAGCACTGAAGCTTTCTTT. It yields the protein CASSRQTWSTEAFF.

The DNA of the CDR3 is TGTGCCAGCAGCTTCGACGGATCCTATGGCTACACCTTC. It yields the protein CASSFDGSYGYTF. The rearrangement joins TRBV7-9 to TRBJ1-2; D not resolved. The CDR3 loop spans 13 amino acids. Trimming pared 3 bases from V and 4 bases from J, leaving 9 bases between. Germline lookup yields CDR1 SEHNR and CDR2 FQNEAQ (reference sequence).

V and J are TRBV5-1 and TRBJ2-5; 8 bases fit TRBD2. V lost 0 bases to trimming and J lost 11 bases; unmatched junction nucleotides: 15. CDR3 length: 16 residues. Germline values: CDR1 SGHRS, CDR2 YFSETQ. CDR3 coding DNA: TGCGCCAGCAGCTTGGCCGCGCTAGCGGGTACCAATGAGCAGTACTTC. Protein sequence: CASSLAALAGTNEQYF.

The V call is TRBV5-1, the J call TRBJ1-2, with D hard to call. The CDR3 loop spans 13 amino acids. V gave up 3 bases and J gave up 8 bases, with 14 bases separating them. The V gene's germline CDR1 is SGHRS and CDR2 YFSETQ. The CDR3 here is CASSSDAFVGYTF. The CDR3 DNA is TGCGCCAGCAGCTCGGATGCTTTTGTGGGCTACACCTTC. Full variable domain (outside the CDR3, taken from reference TRBV5-1 and TRBJ1-2): KAGVTQTPRYLIKTRGQQVTLSCSPISGHRSVSWYQQTPGQGLQFLFEYFSETQRNKGNFPGRFSGRQFSNSRSEMNVSTLELGDSALYLCASSSDAFVGYTFGSGTRLTVV.

This clonotype came up a few times. The chain uses TRBV6-6 and TRBJ2-5, with TRBD2 matching 7 bases. V was clipped by 2 bases and J by 3 bases; unmatched bases: 9. The CDR3 is 16 residues long. Germline assignment: CDR1 MNHNY and CDR2 SVGAGI (reference sequence). The CDR3 is CASSYVTIAGEETQYF. DNA for the CDR3: TGTGCCAGCAGTTACGTTACGATAGCGGGTGAAGAGACCCAGTACTTC.

The chain couples TRBV25-1 to TRBJ2-1; 10 nucleotides match TRBD2. Germline V gives CDR1 MGHDK, CDR2 SYGVNS. Trimming removed 7 bases from V and 0 bases from J; junction bases left unmatched: 6. The CDR3 totals 16 residues. CDR3: CASTGAGGSSYNEQFF. The CDR3 nucleotides read TGTGCCAGCACCGGAGCGGGGGGGAGCTCCTACAATGAGCAGTTCTTC.

This clonotype has a single count. This chain uses TRBV20-1 with TRBJ2-7; D gene uncertain. This CDR3 comprises 16 residues. Germline V gene sequence: CDR1 DFQATT, CDR2 SNEGSKA (reference sequence). V was trimmed by 1 base and J by 7 bases, leaving 23 bases between them. The DNA of the CDR3 is TGCAGTGCTAGAGGGTACGGCTGGAAAACCTACAATGAGCAGTACTTC. Translating gives CSARGYGWKTYNEQYF.

This clonotype was recorded a few times. Written as DNA, the CDR3 is TGTGCCAGCAGCCCTTCAATGTTCTCCTACGAGCAGTACTTC. Amino acids: CASSPSMFSYEQYF. This rearrangement joins TRBV7-2 to TRBJ2-7; no reliable D call. V shed 5 bases and J shed 0 bases, with 11 bases lying between them. Looked up from germline, CDR1 is SGHTA and CDR2 is FQGNSA. This CDR3 contains 14 residues.